These 14 T cell receptor beta chains came from one sample sequenced in a study of blood T cell repertoires in COVID-19. Produced via immunoSEQ multiplex PCR; TCRdb's table is partial and in-frame only. The sample yields 300,000 to 450,000 clones, around 84% seen once. The sequencing input was peripheral blood. Receptors originate from a human donor with acute or convalescent COVID-19. The donor label of this sample is uncertain.

As DNA, the CDR3 is TGTGCCAGCAGCTTAGTCAGGGGGAACACCGGGGAGCTGTTTTTT. As protein: CASSLVRGNTGELFF. The chain has TRBV11-2 and TRBJ2-2; D is possibly TRBD1 (6 bases). The V gene's germline CDR1 is SGHAT and CDR2 FQNNGV. V was shortened by 1 base and J by 1 base, with 7 bases between the two germline ends. This CDR3 comprises 15 residues. Complete variable domain (other parts from reference TRBV11-2 and TRBJ2-2): EAGVAQSPRYKIIEKRQSVAFWCNPISGHATLYWYQQILGQGPKLLIQFQNNGVVDDSQLPKDRFSAERLKGVDSTLKIQPAKLEDSAVYLCASSLVRGNTGELFFGEGSRLTVL.

This rearrangement joins TRBV11-2 to TRBJ2-2, with TRBD2 identical over 11 bases. V lost 2 bases to trimming and J lost 0 bases; unmatched junction nucleotides: 5. Germline CDR1 SGHAT, CDR2 FQNNGV. The CDR3 runs to 18 residues. CDR3 sequence: CASSLLAGGTANTGELFF. The CDR3 DNA is TGTGCCAGCAGCTTACTAGCGGGAGGAACCGCGAACACCGGGGAGCTGTTTTTT. The entire variable domain, with the rest obtained from reference TRBV11-2 and TRBJ2-2, is as follows: EAGVAQSPRYKIIEKRQSVAFWCNPISGHATLYWYQQILGQGPKLLIQFQNNGVVDDSQLPKDRFSAERLKGVDSTLKIQPAKLEDSAVYLCASSLLAGGTANTGELFFGEGSRLTVL.

The chain carries TRBV9 and TRBJ2-1, with 7 bases that match TRBD2. Per germline, CDR1 SGDLS and CDR2 YYNGEE. The CDR3 contains 18 residues. With V trimmed by 3 bases and J by 3 bases, 15 bases remained unmatched. CDR3 nucleotides: TGTGCCAGCAGCGAGGGCCCACGCGGGGGAAGATTCTACAATGAGCAGTTCTTC. It codes for CASSEGPRGGRFYNEQFF.

The chain combines TRBV29-1 with TRBJ1-1; tentatively, D is TRBD1 (5 bases). This CDR3 comprises 14 residues. With 4 bases removed from V and 1 base from J, the gap between germline ends came to 13 bases. CDR1 and CDR2 (germline): SQVTM, ANQGSEA. The CDR3 region has the DNA TGCAGCGTTGTCCGGGGGATTAGGAACACTGAAGCTTTCTTT. This codes for CSVVRGIRNTEAFF.

For the CDR3, the DNA is TGTGCCAGCAGCTTAACGGTTGGTAGCACAGATACGCAGTATTTT. Residues: CASSLTVGSTDTQYF. The rearrangement uses TRBV11-2 and TRBJ2-3; D unclear. The ends were cut back, 2 bases at V and 0 bases at J, with 9 bases in the middle. Germline V gene data show CDR1 as SGHAT and CDR2 as FQNNGV. CDR3 size: 15 residues.

This CDR3 reads CASRPTGGYEQYF. CDR3 bases: TGTGCCAGCAGACCGACAGGAGGATACGAGCAGTACTTC. The chain combines TRBV6-5 with TRBJ2-7, with D maybe TRBD1 (6 bases). This CDR3 has 13 residues. Germline V gene lookup returns CDR1 MNHEY and CDR2 SVGAGI. Trimming left V 6 bases short and J 4 bases short, with 13 bases between.

This sequence joins TRBV28 and TRBJ1-2; 12 bases are a match to TRBD1. The CDR3 sequence is 14 residues long. After removal of 6 bases from V and 7 bases from J, the junction contained 6 bases not matched to a gene. Germline V gene lookup returns CDR1 MDHEN and CDR2 SYDVKM. The CDR3 region has the DNA TGTGCCAGCAGAGGGACAGGGGGCCGGTTTGGCTACACCTTC. The encoded protein is CASRGTGGRFGYTF.

The J gene is TRBJ1-6, the V gene TRBV6-4; TRBD1 agrees at 7 bases. Germline lookup yields CDR1 MRHNA and CDR2 SNTAGT. This CDR3 is 14 amino acids long. Trimming took 6 bases from V and 7 from J; bases not matched to a gene: 6. The CDR3 bases are TGTGCCAGCAGCCCGGGACAGCCAAATTCACCCCTCCACTTT. It encodes CASSPGQPNSPLHF.

This clone was seen a single time. The CDR3 protein is CASSVTENQPQHF. CDR3 bases: TGCGCCAGCAGTGTAACCGAGAATCAGCCCCAGCATTTT. This chain connects TRBV10-2 to TRBJ1-5; no clear D. Trimming took off 4 bases at V and 4 bases at J, with 8 bases between the two ends. This CDR3 has 13 amino acids. The germline CDR1 and CDR2 sequences are WSHSY and SAAADI.

V and J are TRBV27 and TRBJ1-6; D call uncertain. Per the germline V gene, CDR1 is MNHEY and CDR2 is SMNVEV (reference sequence). The CDR3 contains 15 residues. V was cut by 5 bases and J by 0 bases, with 8 bases left in between. The CDR3 region has the DNA TGTGCCAGCAGTCCGCTTAGCTCCTATAATTCACCCCTCCACTTT. Protein product: CASSPLSSYNSPLHF.

The rearrangement links TRBV6-5 to TRBJ2-7, with a tentative D call TRBD1 (6 bases). V was cut by 7 bases and J by 7 bases, with 20 bases left in between. Looked up from germline, CDR1 is MNHEY and CDR2 is SVGAGI. This CDR3 has 14 amino acids. In DNA, the CDR3 is TGTGCCAGCATACTCCGGGCAGGGGTCGGAGAGCAGTACTTC. It codes for CASILRAGVGEQYF.

The rearrangement uses TRBV27 and TRBJ2-7, with unresolved D. The CDR3 spans 12 residues. The germline V and J ends were trimmed by 7 bases and 4 bases, with 11 bases remaining between them. Germline V gene lookup returns CDR1 MNHEY and CDR2 SMNVEV (reference sequence). In DNA, the CDR3 is TGTGCCAGCACCCTTGTGCGGTACGAGCAGTACTTC. It encodes CASTLVRYEQYF.

This CDR3 reads CASGTGIEKLFF. CDR3 coding DNA: TGTGCCAGCGGGACAGGGATCGAAAAACTGTTTTTT. The rearrangement joins TRBV28 to TRBJ1-4, with 9 bases that match TRBD1. Trimming removed 8 bases from V and 8 bases from J; junction bases left unmatched: 3. Germline CDR1 reads MDHEN; CDR2 reads SYDVKM. The CDR3 covers 12 residues.

This sequence joins TRBV21-1 and TRBJ1-4; the table gives TRBD1 as D, unverified against the DNA. TRBV21-1 is termed a pseudogene. This CDR3 spans 18 amino acids. The CDR3 coding sequence is TGTGCCAGCAGCAAAGCGACGGACAGGGGGGACTATAATGAAAAACTGTTTTTT. It codes for CASSKATDRGDYNEKLFF.